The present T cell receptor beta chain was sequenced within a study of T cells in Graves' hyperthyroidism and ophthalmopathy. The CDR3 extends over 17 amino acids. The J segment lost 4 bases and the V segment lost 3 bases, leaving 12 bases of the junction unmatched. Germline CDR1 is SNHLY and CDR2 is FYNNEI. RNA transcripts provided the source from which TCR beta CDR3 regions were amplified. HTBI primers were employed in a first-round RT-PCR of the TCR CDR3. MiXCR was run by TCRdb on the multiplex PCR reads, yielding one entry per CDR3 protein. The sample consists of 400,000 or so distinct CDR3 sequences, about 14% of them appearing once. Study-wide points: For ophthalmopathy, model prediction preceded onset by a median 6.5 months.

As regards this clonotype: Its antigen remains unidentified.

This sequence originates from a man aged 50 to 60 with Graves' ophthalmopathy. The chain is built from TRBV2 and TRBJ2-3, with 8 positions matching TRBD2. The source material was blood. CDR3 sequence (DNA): TGTGCCAGCAGTGACTACGCGGGCGGGAGGACCCCAGATACGCAGTATTTT. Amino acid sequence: CASSDYAGGRTPDTQYF.